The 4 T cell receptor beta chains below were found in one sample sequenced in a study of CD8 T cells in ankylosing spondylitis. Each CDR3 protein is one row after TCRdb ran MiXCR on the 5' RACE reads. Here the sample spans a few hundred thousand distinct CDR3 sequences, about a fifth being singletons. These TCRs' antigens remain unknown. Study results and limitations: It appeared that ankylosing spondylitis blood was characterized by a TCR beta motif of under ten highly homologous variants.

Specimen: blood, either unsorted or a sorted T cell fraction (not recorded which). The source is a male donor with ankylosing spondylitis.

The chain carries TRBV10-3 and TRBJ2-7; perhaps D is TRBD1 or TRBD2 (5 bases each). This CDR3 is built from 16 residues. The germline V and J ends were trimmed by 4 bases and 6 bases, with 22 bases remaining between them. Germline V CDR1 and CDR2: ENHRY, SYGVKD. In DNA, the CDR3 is TGTGCCATCAGTGTATCCGGGACGCTTAGTACGGGCGAGCAGTACTTC. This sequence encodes CAISVSGTLSTGEQYF.

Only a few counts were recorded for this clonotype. CDR3 sequence: CASSPTGGGSYEQYF. DNA of the CDR3: TGTGCCAGCTCCCCTACCGGGGGCGGGAGCTACGAGCAGTACTTC. The V call is TRBV18, the J call TRBJ2-7; maybe TRBD2 (7 bases). This CDR3 spans 15 amino acids. CDR1 is KGHSH and CDR2 is LQKENI in the germline V gene. V was shortened by 6 bases and J by 3 bases, with 18 bases between the two germline ends. The variable domain in full, completed from reference TRBV18 and TRBJ2-7, reads NAGVMQNPRHLVRRRGQEARLRCSPMKGHSHVYWYRQLPEEGLKFMVYLQKENIIDESGMPKERFSAEFPKEGPSILRIQQVVRGDSAAYFCASSPTGGGSYEQYFGPGTRLTVT.

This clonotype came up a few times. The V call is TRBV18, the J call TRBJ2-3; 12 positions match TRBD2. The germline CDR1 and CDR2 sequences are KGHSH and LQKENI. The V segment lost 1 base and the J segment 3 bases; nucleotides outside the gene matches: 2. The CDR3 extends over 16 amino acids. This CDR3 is CASSPLGTSGTDTQYF. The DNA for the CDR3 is TGTGCCAGCTCACCACTGGGGACTAGCGGGACAGATACGCAGTATTTT.

The CDR3 loop is CASSLATLAGGDTQYF. CDR3 nucleotide sequence: TGTGCCAGCAGCTTAGCGACGCTAGCGGGAGGGGATACGCAGTATTTT. The chain combines TRBV7-9 with TRBJ2-3, with 12 bases aligning to TRBD2. With 0 bases clipped from V and 6 bases from J, the junction kept 4 bases outside the gene matches. Germline-derived CDR1 and CDR2 are SEHNR and FQNEAQ (reference sequence). This CDR3 comprises 16 residues.